The 25 T cell receptor beta chains given below trace back to one sample, sequenced in a study of response to subunit inactivated influenza vaccine. Using its own MiXCR run on the RT-PCR reads, TCRdb lists one record per CDR3 protein. The data contain hundreds of thousands of distinct CDR3 sequences, 15% to 18% of them seen just once; the ten biggest clones take up 11%. This specimen consisted of PBMCs from blood, obtained about 11 days after vaccination. These receptors came from a man aged 50 to 59 who received an inactivated influenza vaccine.

This clonotype was seen only a few times. The chain employs TRBV28 and TRBJ2-7; TRBD1 agrees at 8 bases. This CDR3 is built from 14 residues. V lost 6 bases to trimming and J lost 6 bases; unmatched junction nucleotides: 10. CDR1 is MDHEN, CDR2 SYDVKM, per germline. The CDR3 loop reads CASRETGDFREQYF. CDR3 in DNA: TGTGCCAGCAGGGAGACAGGGGACTTTCGCGAGCAGTACTTC.

This clonotype has ten or more counts. The chain is built from TRBV3-1 and TRBJ1-1, with 10 bases lining up with TRBD1. V was clipped by 3 bases and J by 2 bases; unmatched bases: 0. Per germline, CDR1 LGHDT and CDR2 YNNKEL (reference sequence). This CDR3 is built from 14 residues. As DNA, the CDR3 is TGTGCCAGCAGCCAGACAGGGGGCAACACTGAAGCTTTCTTT. Encoded protein: CASSQTGGNTEAFF.

CDR3 in amino acids: CASSLGGLAGSSYNEQFF. The CDR3 DNA sequence: TGTGCCAGCAGCTTAGGGGGACTAGCGGGAAGCTCCTACAATGAGCAGTTCTTC. J is TRBJ2-1 and V is TRBV11-1; 13 nucleotides align to TRBD2. V was pared by 1 base and J by 0 bases, with 3 bases of the junction left unmatched. The CDR3 length is 18 residues. Germline CDR1 and CDR2: SGHAT and FQDESV (reference sequence).

This clonotype was found a few times. The V and J genes are TRBV7-9 and TRBJ2-7; no firm D call. Germline values: CDR1 SEHNR, CDR2 FQNEAQ (reference sequence). V lost 6 bases and J lost 2, with 11 bases in between. The CDR3 spans 13 residues. Here the CDR3 DNA reads TGTGCCAGCAGGTTTCTTGGAGCCTACGAGCAGTACTTC. Amino acids: CASRFLGAYEQYF.

Ten or more counts support this clonotype. The chain carries TRBV7-2 and TRBJ1-2; D is perhaps TRBD1 (6 bases). Trimming removed 0 bases from V and 2 bases from J, with 7 bases in between. Germline V gene sequence: CDR1 SGHTA, CDR2 FQGNSA. This CDR3 has 14 amino acids. In nucleotides, the CDR3 is TGTGCCAGCAGCTTAGCAGGGGGAAACTATGGCTACACCTTC. Amino acids: CASSLAGGNYGYTF.

The rearrangement links TRBV6-2 or TRBV6-3 to TRBJ2-3; tentative D call: TRBD1 (6 bases). The germline V and J ends were trimmed by 5 bases and 2 bases, with 14 bases remaining between them. From germline, CDR1 is MNHEY and CDR2 SVGEGT. CDR3 length equals 15 residues. The CDR3 reads CASSQGWRNTDTQYF. The CDR3 DNA reads TGTGCCAGCAGTCAGGGGTGGAGGAACACAGATACGCAGTATTTT.

This chain joins TRBV7-9 and TRBJ2-3; the D is unclear. Trimming stripped 5 bases from V and 7 bases from J, with 7 bases between. From germline, CDR1 is SEHNR and CDR2 FQNEAQ (reference sequence). The CDR3 is 11 amino acids. CDR3 protein: CASSTRYTQYF. For the CDR3, the DNA is TGTGCCAGCAGCACGAGATATACGCAGTATTTT.

J is TRBJ1-2 and V is TRBV29-1; D perhaps matches TRBD1 (5 bases). Germline CDR1 SQVTM, CDR2 ANQGSEA. Trimming pared 5 bases from V and 4 bases from J, leaving 14 bases between. The CDR3 runs to 13 residues. This CDR3 is CSVTWGGGYGYTF. As DNA, the CDR3 is TGCAGCGTTACCTGGGGGGGAGGCTATGGCTACACCTTC. The full variable domain, its missing parts supplied by reference TRBV29-1 and TRBJ1-2, is SAVISQKPSRDICQRGTSLTIQCQVDSQVTMMFWYRQQPGQSLTLIATANQGSEATYESGFVIDKFPISRPNLTFSTLTVSNMSPEDSSIYLCSVTWGGGYGYTFGSGTRLTVV.

The rearrangement joins TRBV20-1 to TRBJ1-1; 8 bases match TRBD1. Unmatched junction bases numbered 5, after V lost 0 bases and J lost 5 bases. CDR1 and CDR2 (germline): DFQATT, SNEGSKA (reference sequence). The CDR3 has 14 amino acids. The CDR3 coding sequence is TGCAGTGCTAGAGATCGGACAGGGAGGACTGAAGCTTTCTTT. This codes for CSARDRTGRTEAFF.

This sequence joins TRBV18 and TRBJ2-7; 11 bases are a match to TRBD2. After removal of 3 bases from V and 6 bases from J, the junction contained 16 bases not matched to a gene. The CDR3 spans 18 residues. Germline loops: CDR1 KGHSH, CDR2 LQKENI. The chain's CDR3 is CASSPGGSGRASLSEQYF. The CDR3 DNA reads as TGTGCCAGCTCACCTGGGGGTAGCGGGAGGGCCTCTCTCTCCGAGCAGTACTTC.

This clonotype was counted between two and nine times. The V gene is TRBV20-1, the J gene TRBJ2-3; 9 nucleotides line up with TRBD2. Germline trimming cut 7 bases from V and 2 bases from J; bases unmatched to any gene: 7. There are 14 residues in the CDR3. Germline lookup yields CDR1 DFQATT and CDR2 SNEGSKA (reference sequence). CDR3 sequence reads: CSVQRGAVTDTQYF. CDR3 nucleotide sequence: TGCAGTGTTCAGCGGGGGGCGGTCACAGATACGCAGTATTTT.

The chain recombines TRBV5-8 with TRBJ1-1, with D uncertain. CDR1 is SGHTS and CDR2 is YDEGEE in the germline V gene. This CDR3 comprises 13 residues. V was clipped by 2 bases and J by 10 bases, with 15 bases between them. The CDR3 coding sequence is TGTGCCAGCAGCTTTCGACGGGATTATGGAGCTTTCTTT. Its protein is CASSFRRDYGAFF.

This chain joins TRBV7-2 and TRBJ1-2, with a tentative D call TRBD1 (6 bases). The germline gives CDR1 SGHTA, CDR2 FQGNSA. Trimming cost V 5 bases and J 2 bases, with 18 bases left between them. CDR3 length equals 16 residues. CDR3 sequence reads: CASSGGGVWTNYGYTF. As DNA, the CDR3 is TGTGCCAGCAGCGGGGGGGGCGTCTGGACCAACTATGGCTACACCTTC.

This chain links TRBV20-1 with TRBJ2-7, with 7 positions matching TRBD2. CDR3 length: 13 amino acids. The V and J ends lost 4 bases and 4 bases, in that order; junction bases with no gene match: 7. Germline V gene data show CDR1 as DFQATT and CDR2 as SNEGSKA (reference sequence). This chain's CDR3 is CSAKRGSLYEQYF. As DNA, the CDR3 is TGCAGTGCTAAGCGGGGTTCCCTATACGAGCAGTACTTC.

The sample holds a few counts of this clonotype. The chain couples TRBV12-3 or TRBV12-4 to TRBJ2-5; a possible D gene is TRBD2 (6 bases). V shed 6 bases and J shed 5 bases, with 19 bases lying between them. This CDR3 is 15 amino acids long. Here the CDR3 DNA reads TGTGCCAGCAGCGACCTCGGTCTGGGGAGGGAGACCCAGTACTTC. Encoded protein: CASSDLGLGRETQYF.

The chain couples TRBV7-6 to TRBJ1-5; D remains ambiguous. V lost 5 bases and J lost 3, with 11 bases in between. This CDR3 comprises 14 residues. The germline CDR1 and CDR2 sequences are SGHVS and FNYEAQ. CDR3 residues: CASSQPGLNQPQHF. CDR3 bases: TGTGCCAGCAGCCAGCCGGGCCTCAATCAGCCCCAGCATTTT. Full variable domain (outside the CDR3, taken from reference TRBV7-6 and TRBJ1-5): GAGVSQSPRYKVTKRGQDVALRCDPISGHVSLYWYRQALGQGPEFLTYFNYEAQQDKSGLPNDRFSAERPEGSISTLTIQRTEQRDSAMYRCASSQPGLNQPQHFGDGTRLSIL.

V and J are TRBV5-6 and TRBJ2-7; 9 bases fit TRBD2. The length of the CDR3 is 13 residues. V was clipped by 5 bases and J by 6 bases; unmatched bases: 6. Germline-derived CDR1 and CDR2 are SGHDT and YYEEEE. The DNA of the CDR3 is TGTGCCAGCAGTTGGCTAGCGGGAACCGAGCAGTACTTC. Protein product: CASSWLAGTEQYF.

Only a few counts were recorded for this clonotype. The chain couples TRBV19 to TRBJ2-1; D perhaps matches TRBD1 (6 bases). CDR3 length equals 15 residues. Deletions cut 3 bases from V and 3 bases from J, with 12 bases between. Germline V gives CDR1 LNHDA, CDR2 SQIVND (reference sequence). The CDR3 sequence: CASSIGTLIYNEQFF. The CDR3 DNA reads TGTGCCAGTAGTATCGGGACACTTATCTACAATGAGCAGTTCTTC. The variable domain in full, with the rest retrieved from reference TRBV19 and TRBJ2-1, is DGGITQSPKYLFRKEGQNVTLSCEQNLNHDAMYWYRQDPGQGLRLIYYSQIVNDFQKGDIAEGYSVSREKKESFPLTVTSAQKNPTAFYLCASSIGTLIYNEQFFGPGTRLTVL.

The V call is TRBV5-1, the J call TRBJ2-3, with 9 bases that match TRBD2. After removal of 4 bases from V and 4 bases from J, the junction contained 7 bases not matched to a gene. CDR1 SGHRS and CDR2 YFSETQ come from the germline V gene. The CDR3 has 15 amino acids. In DNA form, the CDR3 reads TGCGCCAGCAGCGGGTTAGCGGGGGAGGCAGATACGCAGTATTTT. Translation: CASSGLAGEADTQYF. Complete variable domain (other parts from reference TRBV5-1 and TRBJ2-3): KAGVTQTPRYLIKTRGQQVTLSCSPISGHRSVSWYQQTPGQGLQFLFEYFSETQRNKGNFPGRFSGRQFSNSRSEMNVSTLELGDSALYLCASSGLAGEADTQYFGPGTRLTVL.

This clonotype appeared a few times. This chain joins TRBV30 and TRBJ2-7; no reliable D call. Germline V gene data show CDR1 as GTSNPN and CDR2 as SVGIG (reference sequence). CDR3 length: 11 residues. Trimming cost V 2 bases and J 2 bases, with 4 bases left between them. CDR3 sequence (DNA): TGTGCCTGGAGTCGCCCCTACGAGCAGTACTTC. It codes for CAWSRPYEQYF.

This clonotype was picked up a small number of times. CDR3 loop: CSAGLAGGIDTQYF. In nucleotides, the CDR3 is TGCAGCGCCGGACTAGCGGGAGGGATAGATACGCAGTATTTT. The J gene is TRBJ2-3, the V gene TRBV29-1; 15 positions match TRBD2. With V trimmed by 7 bases and J by 5 bases, 4 bases remained unmatched. Germline-derived CDR1 and CDR2 are SQVTM and ANQGSEA. The CDR3 length is 14 residues.

The chain employs TRBV12-3 or TRBV12-4 and TRBJ2-7; maybe TRBD1 (5 bases). V lost 3 bases and J 6 bases, leaving 9 bases between the germline ends. This CDR3 is 12 amino acids long. In DNA, the CDR3 is TGTGCCAGCAGTTTCGCAGGGATCGAGCAGTACTTC. Its translation is CASSFAGIEQYF.

This clonotype was counted at least ten times. The chain is built from TRBV11-2 and TRBJ2-7; D gene unclear. CDR3 length: 15 amino acids. The germline V gene encodes CDR1 SGHAT and CDR2 FQNNGV. The V end was cut by 4 bases, the J end by 3 bases, with 16 bases between. CDR3 protein: CASSSILVSRYEQYF. The CDR3 nucleotides read TGTGCCAGCAGCTCAATTCTGGTTTCTCGCTACGAGCAGTACTTC.

There are a few counts of this clonotype. The J gene is TRBJ2-3, the V gene TRBV19, with TRBD1 matching over 8 bases. Germline-derived CDR1 and CDR2 are LNHDA and SQIVND (reference sequence). Trimming cost V 5 bases and J 2 bases; bases outside gene matches: 9. The CDR3 runs 16 residues. As DNA, the CDR3 is TGTGCCAGTAGTTCGTCTGACAGGGGATTCACAGATACGCAGTATTTT. Protein sequence: CASSSSDRGFTDTQYF.

The chain combines TRBV9 with TRBJ1-1; D call uncertain. Germline V gene lookup returns CDR1 SGDLS and CDR2 YYNGEE. This CDR3 is 14 amino acids long. Trimming removed 0 bases at V and 4 bases at J, with 10 bases between. Written as DNA, the CDR3 is TGTGCCAGCAGCGTAGGCCCAGAGGGCACTGAAGCTTTCTTT. This gives the protein CASSVGPEGTEAFF.